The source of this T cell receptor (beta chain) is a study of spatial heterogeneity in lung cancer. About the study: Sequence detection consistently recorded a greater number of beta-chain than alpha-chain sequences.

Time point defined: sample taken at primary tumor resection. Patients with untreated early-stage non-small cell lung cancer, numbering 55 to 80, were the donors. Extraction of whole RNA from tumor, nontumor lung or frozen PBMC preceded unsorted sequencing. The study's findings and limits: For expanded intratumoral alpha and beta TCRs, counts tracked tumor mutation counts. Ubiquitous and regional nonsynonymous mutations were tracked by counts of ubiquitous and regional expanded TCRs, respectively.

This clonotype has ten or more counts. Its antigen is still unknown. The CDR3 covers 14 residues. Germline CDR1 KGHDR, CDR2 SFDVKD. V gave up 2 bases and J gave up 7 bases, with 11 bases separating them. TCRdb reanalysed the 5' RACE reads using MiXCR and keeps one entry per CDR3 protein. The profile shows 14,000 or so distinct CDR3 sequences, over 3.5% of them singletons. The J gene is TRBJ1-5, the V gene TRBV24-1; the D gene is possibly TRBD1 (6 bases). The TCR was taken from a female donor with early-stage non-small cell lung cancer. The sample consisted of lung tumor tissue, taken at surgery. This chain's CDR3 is CATSDYRDGQPQHF. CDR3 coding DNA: TGTGCCACCAGTGATTACAGGGATGGGCAGCCCCAGCATTTT.